The entry that follows covers one T cell receptor beta chain sequence. The antigen is unknown. Primers included in the PCR were 60 Vbeta and 13 Jbeta primers. Assay used: immunoSEQ multiplex PCR; TCRdb lists only in-frame clones, some missing. The sample yields over 50,000 clones, approximately 83% seen once. The source of the sample is a study of cytomegalovirus exposure and HLA in healthy donors. Study conclusions and caveats: Using a false discovery rate of 0.05, a later analysis showed that approximately 17,000 TCR beta sequences were associated with HLA alleles.

Participants comprised healthy donors of bone marrow. V was pared by 5 bases and J by 0 bases, with 18 bases between. The CDR3 covers 17 residues. Germline V gene sequence: CDR1 SEHNR, CDR2 FQNEAQ (reference sequence). This receptor was identified in a man aged 35 to 55 in good health and CMV-seronegative. Input material: PBMCs. The chain uses TRBV7-9 and TRBJ2-3, with TRBD1 as a possible D gene (6 bases). The CDR3 protein is CASSPRPRGSSTDTQYF. CDR3 coding DNA: TGTGCCAGCAGCCCCCGCCCCAGGGGCTCAAGCACAGATACGCAGTATTTT.